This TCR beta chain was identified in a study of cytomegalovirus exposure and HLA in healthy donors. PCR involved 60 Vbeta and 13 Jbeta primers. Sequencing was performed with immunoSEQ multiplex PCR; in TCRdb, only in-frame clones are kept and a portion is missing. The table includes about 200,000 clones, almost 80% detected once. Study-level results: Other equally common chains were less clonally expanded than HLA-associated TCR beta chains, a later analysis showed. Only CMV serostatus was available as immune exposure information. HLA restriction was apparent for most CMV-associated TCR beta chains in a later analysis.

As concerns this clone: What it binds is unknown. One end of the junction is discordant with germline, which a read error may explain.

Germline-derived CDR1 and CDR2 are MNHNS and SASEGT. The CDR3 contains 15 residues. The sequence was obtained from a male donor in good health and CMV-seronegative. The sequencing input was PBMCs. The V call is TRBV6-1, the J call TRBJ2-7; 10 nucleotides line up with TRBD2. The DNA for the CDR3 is TGTGCCAGCAGTGAGGTGTTCTCTAGCGGGAGTACATCCAGGTTC. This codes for CASSEVFSSGSTSRF.